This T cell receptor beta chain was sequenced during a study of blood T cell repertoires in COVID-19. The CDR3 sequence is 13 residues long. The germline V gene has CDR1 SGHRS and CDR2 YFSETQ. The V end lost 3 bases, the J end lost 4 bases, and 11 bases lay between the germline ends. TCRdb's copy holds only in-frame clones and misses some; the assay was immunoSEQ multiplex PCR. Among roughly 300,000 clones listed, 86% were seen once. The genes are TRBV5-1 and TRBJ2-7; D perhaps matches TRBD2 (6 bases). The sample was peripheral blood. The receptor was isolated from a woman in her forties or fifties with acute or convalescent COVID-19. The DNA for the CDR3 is TGCGCCAGCAGCTCAGCGGGCAGATACGAGCAGTACTTC. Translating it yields CASSSAGRYEQYF.